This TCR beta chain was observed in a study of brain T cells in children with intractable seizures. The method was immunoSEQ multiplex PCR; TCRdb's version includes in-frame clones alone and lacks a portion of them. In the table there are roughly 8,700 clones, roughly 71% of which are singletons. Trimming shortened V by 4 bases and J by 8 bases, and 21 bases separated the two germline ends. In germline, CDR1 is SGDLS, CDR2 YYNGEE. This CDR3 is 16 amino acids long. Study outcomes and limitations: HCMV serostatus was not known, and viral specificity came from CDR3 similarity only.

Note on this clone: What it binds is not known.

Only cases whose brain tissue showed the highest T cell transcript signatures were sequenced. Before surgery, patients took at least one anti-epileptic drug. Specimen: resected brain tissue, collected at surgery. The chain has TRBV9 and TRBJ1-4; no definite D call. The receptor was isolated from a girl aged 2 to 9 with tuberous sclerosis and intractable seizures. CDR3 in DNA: TGTGCCAGCAGCCCGAGAGATGGCCCTTGCTGCGAAAAACTGTTTTTT. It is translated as CASSPRDGPCCEKLFF.